The rows below give T cell receptor beta chains drawn from one sample of a study of T-cell reconstitution after alpha-beta-depleted transplantation in children. TCRdb analysed the PCR reads with MiXCR anew, one entry per CDR3 protein. The sample shows about 830,000 distinct CDR3 sequences, 15% to 20% of them seen only once. Specimen: PBMCs, mostly from graft donor cells, collected 360 days after TCRalphabeta/CD19-depleted stem cell transplant. These receptors all come from a male patient between 5 and 17 years old who had a stem cell transplant for acute lymphoblastic leukemia, so the T cells may come from the graft donor. Each CDR3 is given with its conserved first and last residue. The order of the fields is J gene, V gene, D gene, clone size, CDR3 protein, CDR3 DNA. A D gene is named only where the DNA matches it firmly. Rows give clone size only sometimes, using once, few, many, or a class for an expanded clone.

TRBJ2-5	TRBV7-2	.	.	CASSRDRTVLETQYF	TGTGCCAGCAGCCGCGACAGGACGGTACTGGAGACCCAGTACTTC
TRBJ2-4	TRBV9	.	.	CASSVHHWAKNIQYF	TGTGCCAGCAGCGTACATCATTGGGCCAAAAACATTCAGTACTTC
TRBJ2-3	TRBV5-4	TRBD2	few	CASSLRLAGPSDTQYF	TGTGCCAGCAGCTTGAGGCTAGCGGGACCCTCAGATACGCAGTATTTT
TRBJ1-1	TRBV20-1	.	.	CSASSGLWNTEAFF	TGCAGTGCTAGTTCGGGGCTCTGGAACACTGAAGCTTTCTTT
TRBJ2-1	TRBV5-1	TRBD2	few	CASSTTSGFSNEQFF	TGCGCCAGCAGCACGACTAGCGGGTTCTCAAATGAGCAGTTCTTC
TRBJ1-3	TRBV12-3/TRBV12-4	.	many	CASSLSGNTIYF	TGCGCCAGCAGCCTCTCTGGAAACACCATATATTTT
TRBJ2-1	TRBV29-1	.	.	CSVGHPERGSYNEQFF	TGCAGCGTGGGCCATCCGGAGCGTGGGTCCTACAATGAGCAGTTCTTC
TRBJ1-6	TRBV27	.	few	CASSSTEYNSPLHF	TGTGCCAGCAGTTCGACAGAGTATAATTCACCCCTCCACTTT
TRBJ2-4	TRBV25-1	.	many	CASSDRDTGNIQYF	TGTGCCAGCAGTGACCGGGACACCGGAAACATTCAGTACTTC
TRBJ2-7	TRBV5-6	.	.	CASTRNPGSYEQYF	TGTGCCAGCACCAGGAACCCAGGGAGCTACGAGCAGTACTTC
TRBJ2-3	TRBV24-1	TRBD1	few	CATRGTGRTDTQYF	TGTGCCACCAGGGGGACAGGGCGGACAGATACGCAGTATTTT
TRBJ2-1	TRBV7-3	TRBD2	.	CASSLFASGISEQFF	TGTGCCAGCAGCTTATTTGCTAGCGGGATTAGTGAGCAGTTCTTC
TRBJ1-2	TRBV5-1	.	few	CASSLVLAYGYTF	TGCGCCAGCAGCTTGGTATTGGCCTATGGCTACACCTTC
TRBJ2-2	TRBV7-6	.	once	CASSLGGSRSTGELFF	TGTGCCAGCAGCTTAGGGGGGAGTAGAAGCACCGGGGAGCTGTTTTTT
TRBJ2-5	TRBV29-1	.	.	CSASSSHGTQYF	TGCAGCGCCTCAAGCTCCCACGGGACCCAGTACTTC
TRBJ2-3	TRBV6-5	.	.	CASSYGIADTQYF	TGTGCCAGCAGTTACGGGATTGCAGATACGCAGTATTTT
TRBJ2-7	TRBV4-3	TRBD1	.	CASSQEGTGGYEQYF	TGCGCCAGCAGCCAAGAAGGGACAGGGGGCTACGAGCAGTACTTC
TRBJ2-3	TRBV6-1	TRBD2	.	CASRISGTSPDTQYF	TGTGCCAGCAGGATCTCCGGGACTAGCCCCGATACGCAGTATTTT
TRBJ1-4	TRBV7-9	.	.	CASSITGGYEKLFF	TGTGCCAGCAGTATAACCGGGGGATATGAAAAACTGTTTTTT
TRBJ2-7	TRBV27	TRBD2	few	CASSLRPMTSGRAYEQYF	TGTGCCAGCAGTTTAAGGCCCATGACTAGCGGGAGGGCCTACGAGCAGTACTTC
TRBJ2-5	TRBV24-1	.	many	CATSDLKSQYF	TGTGCCACCAGTGATTTAAAGTCCCAGTACTTC
TRBJ1-1	TRBV12-3/TRBV12-4	.	.	CASSLVGLSEAFF	TGTGCCAGCAGTTTAGTGGGCCTCTCTGAAGCTTTCTTT
TRBJ2-7	TRBV6-5	TRBD2	.	CASSYGTSGRAAYEQYF	TGTGCCAGCAGTTACGGGACTAGCGGGAGGGCCGCCTACGAGCAGTACTTC
TRBJ2-1	TRBV7-9	TRBD1	few	CASSLFRTGRNEQFF	TGTGCCAGCAGCCTATTTCGGACAGGGCGCAATGAGCAGTTCTTC
TRBJ2-7	TRBV7-9	TRBD1	few	CASSSTGGNLYEQYF	TGTGCCAGCAGCTCGACAGGGGGTAACCTCTACGAGCAGTACTTC
TRBJ1-4	TRBV9	.	.	CASSSNRGGGKLFF	TGTGCCAGCAGCTCTAATAGGGGAGGGGGAAAACTGTTTTTT
TRBJ1-2	TRBV6-5	.	.	CASASGNYGYTF	TGTGCCAGTGCTTCAGGGAACTATGGCTACACCTTC
TRBJ1-4	TRBV10-3	TRBD1	few	CAISSTGGDTEKLFF	TGTGCCATCAGTTCGACAGGGGGAGATACTGAAAAACTGTTTTTT
TRBJ2-1	TRBV12-3/TRBV12-4	.	.	CASPERPFYNEQFF	TGTGCCAGCCCGGAAAGGCCCTTCTACAATGAGCAGTTCTTC
TRBJ2-2	TRBV12-3/TRBV12-4	.	many	CASSFLLFLVGGELFF	TGTGCCAGCAGTTTTTTACTCTTTCTGGTAGGCGGGGAGCTGTTTTTT
TRBJ2-7	TRBV4-1	.	once	CASSQTGRTSSYEQYF	TGCGCCAGCAGCCAGACGGGACGAACATCCTCCTACGAGCAGTACTTC
TRBJ2-2	TRBV4-1	TRBD1	many	CASRDRVGELFF	TGCGCCAGCCGGGACAGGGTCGGGGAGCTGTTTTTT
TRBJ1-1	TRBV19	.	few	CASSIGISEAFF	TGTGCCAGTAGTATCGGGATCTCTGAAGCTTTCTTT
TRBJ2-7	TRBV4-2	.	few	CASSQDKDYLIPYEQYF	TGTGCCAGCAGCCAAGATAAGGACTACCTTATTCCCTACGAGCAGTACTTC
TRBJ2-2	TRBV3-1	TRBD1	once	CASSQDKNRGPGELFF	TGTGCCAGCAGCCAAGATAAGAACAGGGGGCCCGGGGAGCTGTTTTTT
TRBJ2-1	TRBV25-1	.	many	CASSEWPNEQFF	TGTGCCAGCAGTGAATGGCCAAATGAGCAGTTCTTC
TRBJ2-1	TRBV29-1	.	few	CSAMTGSGYNEQFF	TGCAGCGCAATGACAGGATCGGGCTACAATGAGCAGTTCTTC
TRBJ1-1	TRBV12-3/TRBV12-4	.	.	CASSTDSTEAFF	TGTGCCAGCAGTACCGACAGCACTGAAGCTTTCTTT
TRBJ2-1	TRBV29-1	TRBD2	few	CSVGGGLAGYNEQFF	TGCAGCGTTGGGGGGGGACTAGCGGGGTACAATGAGCAGTTCTTC
TRBJ2-7	TRBV12-3/TRBV12-4	TRBD1	few	CASRSGTGGYYEQYF	TGTGCCAGCAGGTCCGGGACAGGGGGGTACTACGAGCAGTACTTC
TRBJ1-4	TRBV11-2	.	.	CASSPHTPRILFF	TGTGCCAGCAGCCCCCACACGCCGCGAATCCTGTTTTTT
TRBJ2-7	TRBV5-1	TRBD2	.	CASRGRLAGAEQYF	TGCGCCAGCAGGGGGCGACTAGCGGGAGCTGAGCAGTACTTC
TRBJ2-5	TRBV12-3/TRBV12-4	.	.	CASSFESRVFETQYF	TGTGCCAGCAGTTTCGAGTCCCGGGTTTTCGAGACCCAGTACTTC